This T cell receptor beta chain was retrieved from a study of blood T cell repertoires in COVID-19. The study assigned cohorts using participant-reported clinical history. V dropped 5 bases and J dropped 5 bases, with 19 bases sitting between them. This CDR3 contains 15 residues. The V gene's germline CDR1 is SEHNR and CDR2 FQNEAQ (reference sequence). Only in-frame clones appear in the TCRdb table, and some are missing; sequencing was by immunoSEQ multiplex PCR. The data hold about 270,000 clones, with about nine tenths observed a single time. The sequenced sample was PBMCs or T cells enriched from blood (not recorded which). The clonotype was recovered from a young woman with acute COVID-19. The chain is built from TRBV7-9 and TRBJ2-7; D is perhaps TRBD2 (9 bases). The CDR3, as DNA: TGTGCCAGCAGCCAGGGGGCGGGAGGGGGCCACGAGCAGTACTTC. This sequence encodes CASSQGAGGGHEQYF.